This T cell receptor beta chain appears in the sequencing data of a study of OX40 agonist ivuxolimab in advanced cancers. In terms of the full investigation: Ivuxolimab, which targeted the costimulatory receptor OX40 (CD134), was an agonistic, fully human IgG2 monoclonal antibody. Intravenous ivuxolimab was administered to patients every 2 weeks at six dose levels: 0.01, 0.1, 0.3, 1.5, 3 and 10 mg/kg. Of the approximately 53 patients in dose escalation, around 19 had hepatocellular carcinoma, approximately 15 had melanoma, 9 had renal cell carcinoma and 9 had head and neck cancer. In the dose-escalation cohort, 70% to 90% of patients were male, and the mean age was roughly 56 years with a range of roughly 20 to 79. Prior anti-PD-1, anti-PD-L1 or anti-CTLA-4 therapy was permitted, and checkpoint inhibitors had been received by less than 45% of dose-escalation patients. Three dose-escalation patients achieved partial responses, one with hepatocellular carcinoma and two with cutaneous melanoma. Peripheral TCRbeta sequencing aimed to test whether ivuxolimab altered TCR sequence diversity and caused clonal T-cell expansion. The monotherapy dose-escalation portion (N ≈ 57 patients) of the phase I ivuxolimab trial is reported in the paper.

To sequence the TCRbeta CDR3 region, genomic DNA was isolated from the sorted cells. TCRbeta CDR3 regions were sequenced using the immunoSEQ Assay. TCRdb took this table from immuneACCESS and kept in-frame rearrangements with V and J called. Such tables lack part of the clones; where checked against another copy, unresolved V genes explain under half of the gap, and the rest is unexplained. The sample contains 40,000 or so clones, around four fifths of them found a single time. 35% to 45% of the sample is in the top ten clones. With respect to this clone: It has no known antigen specificity. No base qualities exist here, and no much larger clone lies one base off it.

Paper-wide results and their limitations: Which antigens the clonally expanded peripheral T cells were specific for was not determined. Clonal expansion of both CD4+ and CD8+ blood T cells was observed from baseline to week 6 at doses 0.1 to 3.0 mg/kg. In partial responders in the 0.1-3.0 mg/kg groups, normalized peripheral clonal expansion was found to be among the lowest, especially among CD8+ T cells. After ivuxolimab, more expanded clones were found on average in CD8+ T cells than in CD4+ T cells. Low levels of normalized T-cell clonal expansion were also shown by some nonresponding patients.

The trial excluded patients who had a history of autoimmune disease or who were on systemic immunosuppression. Peripheral blood for TCR sequencing was drawn from every dose cohort at baseline, at cycle 4 day 1 and at cycle 7 day 1. The samples were taken from a phase I, first-in-human, multicenter, open-label dose-escalation trial of ivuxolimab. The trial enrolled adults with locally advanced or metastatic head and neck squamous cell, hepatocellular, melanoma or renal cell carcinoma. Before TCR sequencing, CD4+ T cells and CD8+ T cells from peripheral blood were sorted into separate populations. V sheds 2 bases and J sheds 0 bases, leaving 13 bases between their ends. The CDR3 has 16 amino acids, counting the end cysteine and phenylalanine. The read is trimmed to its CDR3 DNA, 48 bases read in frame from base 1. The germline V gene supplies CDR1 LGHNA and CDR2 YSLEER.

The sequencing used CD4+ or CD8+ T cells sorted from blood, collected in a trial of the OX40 agonist ivuxolimab. This chain is built from TRBV4-3 and TRBJ1-2, with an unclear D gene assignment. The sequence was obtained from an adult with an advanced solid tumor such as melanoma, head and neck, liver or kidney cancer. In nucleotide form, the sequence is TGCGCCAGCAGCCAAACCACCCTGGAAGCTAACTATGGCTACACCTTC. It codes for CASSQTTLEANYGYTF.